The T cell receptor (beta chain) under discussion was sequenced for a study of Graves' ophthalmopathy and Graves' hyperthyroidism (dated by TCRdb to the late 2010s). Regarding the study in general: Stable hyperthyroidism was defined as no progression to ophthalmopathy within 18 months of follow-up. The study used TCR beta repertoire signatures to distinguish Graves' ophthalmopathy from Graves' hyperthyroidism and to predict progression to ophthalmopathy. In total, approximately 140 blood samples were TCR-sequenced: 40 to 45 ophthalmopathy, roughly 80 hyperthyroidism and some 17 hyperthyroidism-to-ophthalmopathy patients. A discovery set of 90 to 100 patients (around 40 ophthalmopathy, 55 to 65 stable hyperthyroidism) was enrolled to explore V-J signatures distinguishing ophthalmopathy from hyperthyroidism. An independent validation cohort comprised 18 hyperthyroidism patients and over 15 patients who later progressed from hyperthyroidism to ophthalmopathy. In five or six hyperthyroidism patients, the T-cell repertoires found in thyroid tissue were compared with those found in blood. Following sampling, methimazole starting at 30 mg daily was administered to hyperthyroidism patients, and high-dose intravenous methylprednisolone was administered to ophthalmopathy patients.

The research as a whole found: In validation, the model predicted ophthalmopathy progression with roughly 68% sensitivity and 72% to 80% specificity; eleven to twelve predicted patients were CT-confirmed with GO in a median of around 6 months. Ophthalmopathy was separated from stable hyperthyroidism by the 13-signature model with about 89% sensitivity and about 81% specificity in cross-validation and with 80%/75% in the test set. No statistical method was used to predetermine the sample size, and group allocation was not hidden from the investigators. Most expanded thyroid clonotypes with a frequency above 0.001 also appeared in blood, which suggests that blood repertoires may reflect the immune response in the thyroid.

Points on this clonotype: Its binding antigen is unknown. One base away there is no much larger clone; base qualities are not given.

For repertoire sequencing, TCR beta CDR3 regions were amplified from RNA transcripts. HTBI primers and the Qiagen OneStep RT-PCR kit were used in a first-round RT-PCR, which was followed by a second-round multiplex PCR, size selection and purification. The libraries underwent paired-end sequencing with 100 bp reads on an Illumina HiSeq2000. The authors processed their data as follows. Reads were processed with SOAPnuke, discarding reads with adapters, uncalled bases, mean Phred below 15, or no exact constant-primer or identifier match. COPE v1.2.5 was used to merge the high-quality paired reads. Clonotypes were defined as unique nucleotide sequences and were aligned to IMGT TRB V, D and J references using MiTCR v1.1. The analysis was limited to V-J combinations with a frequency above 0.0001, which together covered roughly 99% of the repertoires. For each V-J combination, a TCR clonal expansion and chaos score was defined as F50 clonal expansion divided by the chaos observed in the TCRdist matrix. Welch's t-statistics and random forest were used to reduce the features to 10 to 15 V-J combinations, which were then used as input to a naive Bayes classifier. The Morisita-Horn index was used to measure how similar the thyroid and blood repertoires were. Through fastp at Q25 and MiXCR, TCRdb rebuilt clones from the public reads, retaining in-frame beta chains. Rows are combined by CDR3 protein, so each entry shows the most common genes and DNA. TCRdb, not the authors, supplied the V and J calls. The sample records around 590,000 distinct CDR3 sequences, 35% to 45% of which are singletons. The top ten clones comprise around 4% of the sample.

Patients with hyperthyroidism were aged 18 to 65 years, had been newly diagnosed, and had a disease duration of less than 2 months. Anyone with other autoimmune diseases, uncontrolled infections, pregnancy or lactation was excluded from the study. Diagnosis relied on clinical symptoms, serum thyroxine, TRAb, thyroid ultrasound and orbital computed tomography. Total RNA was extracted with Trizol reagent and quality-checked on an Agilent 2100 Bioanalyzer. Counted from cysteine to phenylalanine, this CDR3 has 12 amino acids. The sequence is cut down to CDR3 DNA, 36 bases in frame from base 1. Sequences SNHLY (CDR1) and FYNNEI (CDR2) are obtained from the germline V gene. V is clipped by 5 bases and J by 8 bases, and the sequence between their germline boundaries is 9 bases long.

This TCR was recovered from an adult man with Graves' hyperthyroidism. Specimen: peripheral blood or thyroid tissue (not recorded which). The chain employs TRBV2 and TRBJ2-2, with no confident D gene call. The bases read TGTGCCAGCAGTTTCGGCCAGGGGGAGCTGTTTTTT. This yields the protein CASSFGQGELFF. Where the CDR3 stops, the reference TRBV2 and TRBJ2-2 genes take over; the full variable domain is EPEVTQTPSHQVTQMGQEVILRCVPISNHLYFYWYRQILGQKVEFLVSFYNNEISEKSEIFDDQFSVERPDGSNFTLKIRSTKLEDSAMYFCASSFGQGELFFGEGSRLTVL.